This T cell receptor (beta chain) stems from a study of blood T cell repertoires in COVID-19 (dated by TCRdb to about 2020). About the study as a whole: Collaborator samples came from the United States, Italy and Spain and covered acute and convalescent phases of COVID-19. The samples were drawn from the first 160 participants of the ongoing ImmuneRACE study and from 950 to 1,500 subjects provided by 6 global collaborators. The dataset comprised deeply sampled blood TCRbeta repertoires from subjects exposed to, actively infected with, or recovered from COVID-19. The sample metadata nearly always contained a de-identified subject ID, COVID-19 status, age in years and sex. The repertoires were released in a freely available public database intended as a resource for research on the immune response to SARS-CoV-2. Where available, HLA class I and class II types were obtained from metadata supplied by the sample provider rather than from assay-based typing. The material from the prospective study consisted of cDNA or gDNA derived from T cells, B-cell-depleted T cells, or PBMCs. Here is what the overall study found, with its caveats: Clinical and demographic metadata were provided uncurated, with the amount varying by source and participant.

The immunoSEQ Assay, a bias-controlled multiplex PCR, was used to amplify TCRbeta CDR3 regions from genomic DNA. Per the source publication's procedure: The number of nucleated cells in each sample was estimated by amplification of reference gene primers within the assay. Sequence reads were collapsed and filtered to measure the absolute abundance of every unique TCRbeta CDR3 rearrangement. For each sample, productive Simpson clonality was calculated by taking the square root of Simpson's diversity index across productive rearrangements. The immuneACCESS repertoire file appears here via TCRdb, limited to in-frame rearrangements. These files lack a portion of the clones; in checked studies, under half of the deficit traces to unresolved V genes, and the cause of the others is not known. V and J calls plus clone size are reproduced from that table; the DNA served to infer D and trimming. For this sample there are around 250,000 clones; around 89% appear just once. More than 1% of the sample is held by the ten biggest clonotypes.

Participants in the prospective study were enrolled through a virtual design, were aged about 18 to 100 years, and lived in 24 United States geographic areas. To assign participants to cohorts, the prospective study relied on clinical history that participants themselves reported in a screening survey and a study questionnaire. Each participant in the prospective study had whole blood, serum and a nasopharyngeal or oropharyngeal swab collected by mobile phlebotomists. Additional blood draws and questionnaires over an approximately 2-month period could optionally be provided by prospective study participants. Before DNA extraction, blood samples from the prospective study were shipped at room temperature or frozen. Taken from cysteine to valine, the CDR3 has 14 residues. CDR3 DNA only is kept here, 42 bases in frame from base 1. The junction shows trimming of 2 bases on V and 10 bases on J, and the gene matches do not reach 4 bases of it. CDR1 is given as MNHEY and CDR2 as SVGEGT, both from the germline V gene.

This clone was found once. Its antigen is currently not known. Within one base of it there is no much larger clone, and no base qualities were kept. This receptor was obtained from a woman aged 40 to 55 with acute COVID-19. The specimen was PBMCs or T cells enriched from blood (not recorded which). The chain is encoded by TRBV6-2 or TRBV6-3 joined to TRBJ2-7, with 14 bases matching TRBD2. The nucleotides read TGTGCCAGCAGTTACCAGGGACTAGCGGGAGTTCAGTACGTC. Its protein is CASSYQGLAGVQYV.